One and the same sample provided the 21 T cell receptor beta chains below, sequenced in a study of immune heterogeneity within non-small cell lung tumors (dated by TCRdb to between 2018 and 2020). The run used a HiSeq X Ten. The TCR beta CDR3 region was amplified with a multiplex PCR system, in which a first round of nine to ten cycles was run using 32 V-gene forward and 13 J-gene reverse primers. The public reads were run again by TCRdb, first through fastp at Q25 and then through MiXCR, and only productive beta chains were kept. Rows with one shared CDR3 protein collapse into an entry with the most common genes and DNA. The sample data list 2,000 to 2,500 distinct CDR3 sequences, and roughly a quarter of these were observed just once. 15% to 20% of the sample goes to the ten largest clones. The TCR template was genomic DNA extracted from bulk tumor tissue, and approximately 650 ng of gDNA was amplified for each sample. Multiple biopsies per primary tumor were taken during surgery, spaced as far apart as possible within the tumor mass. Patients in the study cohort, which was described as untreated, were newly diagnosed NSCLC cases going through curative surgery.

Sequenced input: lung tumor tissue. These receptors all stem from a man aged 55 to 70 with non-small cell lung cancer.

This clonotype was observed a few times. V is TRBV27 and J is TRBJ2-3; perhaps TRBD1 as D (6 bases). Per the germline V gene, CDR1 is MNHEY and CDR2 is SMNVEV (reference sequence). The CDR3 extends over 17 amino acids. V gave up 1 base and J gave up 0 bases, with 14 bases separating them. CDR3 loop: CASSLWQGPTSTDTQYF. CDR3 coding DNA: TGTGCCAGCAGTTTATGGCAGGGGCCGACTAGCACAGATACGCAGTATTTT.

The chain employs TRBV29-1 and TRBJ1-3; D unclear. The germline CDR1 and CDR2 sequences are SQVTM and ANQGSEA. This CDR3 contains 12 residues. V was trimmed by 4 bases and J by 2 bases, leaving 6 bases between them. CDR3 DNA: TGCAGCGTTGGGGTAACTGGAAACACCATATATTTT. Its translation is CSVGVTGNTIYF.

In this sample, this clonotype is medium-sized (0.01 to 0.1%). The J gene is TRBJ2-7, the V gene TRBV20-1; TRBD2 aligns across 8 bases. CDR3 length: 15 amino acids. V shed 3 bases and J 4 bases; nucleotides not matched to a gene: 11. Germline CDR1 DFQATT, CDR2 SNEGSKA (reference sequence). CDR3 in DNA: TGCAGTGCTAGCCGAACCCCAGCGGGAGCTTACGAGCAGTACTTC. It specifies CSASRTPAGAYEQYF.

This clonotype was counted a few times. This CDR3 reads CASSLWAPNQPQHF. The CDR3 DNA is TGTGCCAGCAGTTTATGGGCTCCGAATCAGCCCCAGCATTTT. The chain has TRBV28 and TRBJ1-5; D unclear. V gave up 0 bases and J gave up 4 bases, with 7 bases separating them. The germline V gene has CDR1 MDHEN and CDR2 SYDVKM. This CDR3 is built from 14 residues. The variable domain in full, with the rest retrieved from reference TRBV28 and TRBJ1-5, is DVKVTQSSRYLVKRTGEKVFLECVQDMDHENMFWYRQDPGLGLRLIYFSYDVKMKEKGDIPEGYSVSREKKERFSLILESASTNQTSMYLCASSLWAPNQPQHFGDGTRLSIL.

V and J are TRBV5-1 and TRBJ1-1, with 7 bases fitting TRBD1. From germline, CDR1 is SGHRS and CDR2 YFSETQ. After removal of 2 bases from V and 1 base from J, the junction contained 2 bases not matched to a gene. The CDR3 is 14 residues long. The CDR3 sequence: CASSFRDRNTEAFF. The CDR3 region has the DNA TGCGCCAGCAGCTTCAGGGACAGGAACACTGAAGCTTTCTTT.

This clonotype has just a few counts. J is TRBJ2-5 and V is TRBV12-3 or TRBV12-4; D is perhaps TRBD2 (7 bases). This CDR3 has 15 amino acids. The V and J ends lost 6 bases and 5 bases respectively, with 19 bases between them. The CDR3 spells CASRPLGGGWETQYF. The CDR3 DNA is TGTGCCAGCAGGCCCTTGGGGGGGGGCTGGGAGACCCAGTACTTC.

Remarks on this clonotype: Just one base apart from a much larger clone, this may be a read error. The chain links TRBV20-1 to TRBJ2-3; 11 bases map to TRBD2. CDR1 is DFQATT and CDR2 is SNEGSKA in the germline V gene (reference sequence). The CDR3 is 15 residues long. The CDR3 protein is CSAYPLAGVYNEKFF. DNA of the CDR3: TGCAGTGCGTACCCACTAGCGGGGGTTTACAATGAGAAGTTCTTC.

The V gene is TRBV7-9, the J gene TRBJ2-7; TRBD1 matches 8 bases. CDR1 and CDR2 (germline): SEHNR, FQNEAQ (reference sequence). Trimming took 5 bases from V and 5 from J; bases not matched to a gene: 11. There are 15 residues in the CDR3. The DNA of the CDR3 is TGTGCCAGCAGCGGAGACAGGGGAGGTACCAACGAGCAGTACTTC. The encoded protein is CASSGDRGGTNEQYF.

The gene calls are TRBV30 and TRBJ2-1, with 8 bases lining up with TRBD1. V shed 6 bases, J shed 4 bases, and the junction held 14 bases outside the gene matches. The germline V gene encodes CDR1 GTSNPN and CDR2 SVGIG (reference sequence). The CDR3 sequence is 16 residues long. CDR3 coding DNA: TGTGCCTGTCGTCCCGGGACAGGTTCGAGGTACAATGAGCAGTTCTTC. This gives the protein CACRPGTGSRYNEQFF.

By sample share, this clonotype is large. This chain links TRBV27 with TRBJ2-2; perhaps TRBD1 as D (5 bases). The V gene's germline CDR1 is MNHEY and CDR2 SMNVEV (reference sequence). Trimming left V 3 bases short and J 4 bases short, with 12 bases between. The CDR3 spans 15 residues. The CDR3 DNA reads as TGTGCCAGCAGTTTCGCTCAGGGTCTCACCGGGGAGCTGTTTTTT. Amino acids: CASSFAQGLTGELFF.

This clonotype is medium-sized. The chain uses TRBV20-1 and TRBJ2-7; tentatively, D is TRBD2 (5 bases). The CDR3 spans 15 residues. V was clipped by 3 bases and J by 4 bases, with 19 bases between them. Germline CDR1 reads DFQATT; CDR2 reads SNEGSKA (reference sequence). The CDR3: CSASEEGRGEYEQYF. In nucleotides, the CDR3 is TGCAGTGCTAGCGAGGAAGGACGGGGAGAGTACGAGCAGTACTTC.

By sample fraction, this clonotype is medium-sized. The chain recombines TRBV19 with TRBJ2-7; the match to TRBD1 covers 7 bases. This CDR3 has 15 amino acids. The germline CDR1 and CDR2 sequences are LNHDA and SQIVND (reference sequence). V dropped 3 bases and J dropped 7; count of bases not matched to a gene: 12. CDR3: CASSISGTALWEQYF. CDR3 sequence (DNA): TGTGCCAGTAGTATTTCCGGGACAGCCCTCTGGGAGCAGTACTTC.

This clonotype rates as large. The chain carries TRBV2 and TRBJ2-3; a possible D gene is TRBD1 (5 bases). This CDR3 is built from 15 residues. From germline, CDR1 is SNHLY and CDR2 FYNNEI. The germline V and J ends were trimmed by 2 bases and 0 bases, with 9 bases remaining between them. CDR3 sequence: CASSESGSSTDTQYF. CDR3 nucleotide sequence: TGTGCCAGCAGTGAATCAGGGTCTAGCACAGATACGCAGTATTTT.

By share, this clonotype ranks as medium-sized. The chain employs TRBV6-2 or TRBV6-3 and TRBJ1-5; D perhaps matches TRBD1 (6 bases). The CDR3 runs 15 residues. Germline CDR1 reads MNHEY; CDR2 reads SVGEGT. Trimming shortened V by 0 bases and J by 5 bases, and 11 bases separated the two germline ends. The CDR3 loop reads CASSYSLRGDQPQHF. In DNA form, the CDR3 reads TGTGCCAGCAGTTACTCGCTCAGGGGTGATCAGCCCCAGCATTTT.

The V gene is TRBV27, the J gene TRBJ2-4; 8 positions agree with TRBD2. Per germline, CDR1 MNHEY and CDR2 SMNVEV (reference sequence). The trim removed 2 bases at V and 1 base at J, leaving 4 bases unmatched. The CDR3 contains 16 residues. In DNA, the CDR3 is TGTGCCAGCAGTTTAGGAGCGGGAGTGGCCAAAAACATTCAGTACTTC. Its translation: CASSLGAGVAKNIQYF.

Comment on this clonotype: A much larger clone lies a single base off, so this may be a read error. The CDR3 DNA is TGTCCCAGCTACCAGGAGAAGGGCGGCGGGGAGCTGTTTTTT. This encodes CPSYQEKGGGELFF. The chain couples TRBV18 to TRBJ2-2; D is unresolved. The CDR3 runs to 14 residues. Germline CDR1 reads KGHSH; CDR2 reads LQKENI.

Worth noting for this clonotype: This may arise from a read error, as a much more abundant clone is one base away. The chain recombines TRBV19 with TRBJ2-1, with D possibly TRBD2 on 5 matching bases. The CDR3 totals 16 residues. CDR1 and CDR2 from the germline V gene are LNHDA and SQIVND (reference sequence). Trimming took 6 bases from V and 8 from J, leaving 23 bases between them. CDR3 coding DNA: TGTGCCAGTAGACCTAGCTGGAGAAATAGAGTGGATGAGCAGTTCTTC. It translates to CASRPSWRNRVDEQFF.

In its sample, this clonotype ranks as large. The chain has TRBV12-3 or TRBV12-4 and TRBJ2-1, with a weak D call TRBD2 (5 bases). The CDR3 length is 13 residues. Trimming took off 3 bases at V and 8 bases at J, with 11 bases between the two ends. Here the CDR3 reads CASSFGPRDEQFF. The CDR3 DNA sequence: TGTGCCAGCAGTTTTGGGCCGCGGGATGAGCAGTTCTTC.

This clonotype counts as medium-sized. The V call is TRBV16, the J call TRBJ1-2, with 11 bases matching TRBD1. The V segment lost 4 bases and the J segment 4 bases; nucleotides outside the gene matches: 2. The CDR3 sequence is 14 residues long. The V gene's germline CDR1 is KGHSY and CDR2 FQNENV. The CDR3 nucleotides are TGTGCCAGCAGCCTAGGACAGGGGGCCTATGGCTACACCTTC. Protein product: CASSLGQGAYGYTF. Supplemented by reference TRBV16 and TRBJ1-2, the full variable domain reads GEEVAQTPKHLVRGEGQKAKLYCAPIKGHSYVFWYQQVLKNEFKFLISFQNENVFDETGMPKERFSAKCLPNSPCSLEIQATKLEDSAVYFCASSLGQGAYGYTFGSGTRLTVV.

This clonotype is judged medium-sized. The chain uses TRBV7-2 and TRBJ1-2; no definite D call. CDR3 length: 13 amino acids. With 1 base removed from V and 4 bases from J, the gap between germline ends came to 7 bases. Per germline, CDR1 SGHTA and CDR2 FQGNSA. DNA for the CDR3: TGTGCCAGCAGCTTAGAATCAGGCTATGGCTACACCTTC. Amino acid sequence: CASSLESGYGYTF. Full variable domain (outside the CDR3, taken from reference TRBV7-2 and TRBJ1-2): GAGVSQSPSNKVTEKGKDVELRCDPISGHTALYWYRQSLGQGLEFLIYFQGNSAPDKSGLPSDRFSAERTGGSVSTLTIQRTQQEDSAVYLCASSLESGYGYTFGSGTRLTVV.

The V gene is TRBV28, the J gene TRBJ2-2, with D tentatively TRBD1 (5 bases). Germline CDR1 reads MDHEN; CDR2 reads SYDVKM. CDR3 length: 17 amino acids. Trimming cost V 4 bases and J 0 bases, with 15 bases left between them. The chain's CDR3 is CASSWYRWPANTGELFF. CDR3 DNA sequence: TGTGCCAGCAGTTGGTACAGGTGGCCAGCGAACACCGGGGAGCTGTTTTTT.